This T cell receptor (beta chain) is drawn from a study of T cell clusters in autoimmune cytopenias. CDR1 and CDR2 from the germline V gene are LNHDA and SQIVND (reference sequence). The length of the CDR3 is 13 residues. One tube held mixed TRB-A and TRB-B primer pools for touch-down PCR. TCRdb reprocessed the multiplex PCR reads, keeping one entry per CDR3 protein, no DNA. This sample's table has about 5,100 distinct CDR3 sequences. In terms of frequency, this clonotype is medium-sized (0.01 to 0.1%). TRB amplification used around 270 ng of peripheral blood genomic DNA. These same records also appear under a second study, on T cell repertoires in aging, cancer and after chemotherapy.

Source material: peripheral blood. The sequence was obtained from a human donor in good health. This chain links TRBV19 with TRBJ1-1. CDR3: CASSLRRNTEAFF. The whole variable domain, remainder taken from reference TRBV19 and TRBJ1-1, is DGGITQSPKYLFRKEGQNVTLSCEQNLNHDAMYWYRQDPGQGLRLIYYSQIVNDFQKGDIAEGYSVSREKKESFPLTVTSAQKNPTAFYLCASSLRRNTEAFFGQGTRLTVV.